This TCR beta chain was sequenced in a study of hypomethylating agent response in myelodysplastic syndrome. Study observations and caveats: Lack of age-matching between healthy donors and MDS patients could bias comparison.

As for this clone: The antigen remains unidentified.

Profiled with immunoSEQ multiplex PCR; TCRdb holds only in-frame clones, not every one. This repertoire shows 4,300 or so clones, nearly 85% found once; its top ten account for around 7.3%. This TCR was sampled from a human donor with myelodysplastic syndrome. The specimen comprised bone marrow, sampled before or after starting hypomethylating agent treatment for myelodysplastic syndrome (not recorded which).

CDR3 coding DNA: TGTGCCAGCAGCTTAGCAGAGAACACTGAAGCTTTCTTT. Residues: CASSLAENTEAFF. The chain uses TRBV7-8 and TRBJ1-1, with D hard to call. Germline lookup yields CDR1 SGHVS and CDR2 FQNEAQ. Trimming removed 0 bases from V and 1 base from J, with 3 bases in between. The CDR3 extends over 13 amino acids.